These 10 T cell receptor beta chains were sequenced from one sample in a study of T cell repertoires in cytomegalovirus infection. TCRdb called the reads again in MiXCR, with one record for every CDR3 protein. Of some 280,000 distinct CDR3 sequences listed, 12% to 15% are singletons. Sequencing was carried out using PBMCs. These receptors originate from a human donor in good health (CMV status not recorded). Some clones in this sample may be carry-over from other donors' samples.

In this sample, this clonotype turned up a few times. Compared with germline, one end of the junction differs, possibly owing to a read error. CDR3 residues: CASSLSALPVF. The CDR3 nucleotides are TGTGCCAGCAGCTTGTCGGCCCTACCCGTCTTC. The chain employs TRBV7-9 and TRBJ2-1; D uncertain. CDR3 length: 11 amino acids. Per the germline V gene, CDR1 is SEHNR and CDR2 is FQNEAQ (reference sequence).

This clonotype turned up a few times. The genes are TRBV6-2 or TRBV6-3 and TRBJ2-1, with D tentatively TRBD1 (6 bases). The V end was cut by 4 bases, the J end by 15 bases, with 16 bases between. CDR3 size: 12 residues. Germline CDR1 and CDR2: MNHEY and SVGEGT. CDR3 DNA sequence: TGTGCCAGCAGTTCGTTGGGGGCCTCGCGGTTCTTC. It specifies CASSSLGASRFF.

Many counts were recorded for this clonotype. The V gene is TRBV7-3, the J gene TRBJ2-3, with D perhaps TRBD2 (6 bases). Trimming left V 4 bases short and J 7 bases short, with 15 bases between. The CDR3 has 14 amino acids. Germline V CDR1 and CDR2: SGHTA, FQGTGA. The CDR3 region is CASSSTRDSNTQYF. The CDR3, as DNA: TGTGCCAGCAGCTCAACCCGGGACTCAAATACGCAGTATTTT.

This clonotype came up many times. The V gene is TRBV6-2 or TRBV6-3, the J gene TRBJ2-1; 9 bases are a match to TRBD2. The V gene's germline CDR1 is MNHEY and CDR2 SVGEGT. The CDR3 has 14 residues. V trimming: 2 bases; J trimming: 8 bases; junction bases outside the gene matches: 4. CDR3 amino acids: CASSYGTSSDEQFF. CDR3 DNA: TGTGCCAGCAGTTACGGGACTAGCTCGGATGAGCAGTTCTTC.

This clonotype has ten or more counts. The CDR3 bases are TGTGCCAGCACCAGACGATCAGGGGGCTACGAGCAGTACTTC. Translating gives CASTRRSGGYEQYF. The V and J genes are TRBV12-3 or TRBV12-4 and TRBJ2-7, with TRBD1 identical over 7 bases. V trimming: 7 bases; J trimming: 3 bases; junction bases outside the gene matches: 9. The CDR3 extends over 14 amino acids.

In this sample, this clonotype turned up many times. This chain links TRBV5-5 with TRBJ2-7, with 7 bases aligning to TRBD1. Germline V gene data show CDR1 as SGHKS and CDR2 as YYEKEE (reference sequence). The CDR3 consists of 13 residues. The V segment lost 4 bases and the J segment 5 bases; nucleotides outside the gene matches: 6. CDR3 in DNA: TGTGCCAGCAGCGGCGCGACAGGGAACGAGCAGTACTTC. This codes for CASSGATGNEQYF.

The genes are TRBV5-1 and TRBJ2-7, with D possibly TRBD2 on 6 matching bases. The CDR3 runs to 14 residues. Trimming took 0 bases from V and 5 from J, leaving 12 bases between them. The germline CDR1 and CDR2 sequences are SGHRS and YFSETQ. CDR3 sequence (DNA): TGCGCCAGCAGCTTGGCGGCTACTAGCCACGAGCAGTACTTC. Translating it yields CASSLAATSHEQYF.

The sample holds many counts of this clonotype. The CDR3 sequence: CASSERGFEAFF. Written as DNA, the CDR3 is TGTGCCAGCAGTGAACGGGGATTTGAAGCTTTCTTT. The V gene is TRBV2, the J gene TRBJ1-1; D unresolved. The CDR3 is 12 amino acids. Per the germline V gene, CDR1 is SNHLY and CDR2 is FYNNEI. V was trimmed by 2 bases and J by 7 bases, leaving 8 bases between them.

This sequence joins TRBV3-1 and TRBJ2-7; tentatively, D is TRBD1 (5 bases). The germline V and J ends were trimmed by 4 bases and 6 bases, with 13 bases remaining between them. Looked up from germline, CDR1 is LGHDT and CDR2 is YNNKEL (reference sequence). The CDR3 covers 13 residues. This CDR3 is CASSRIPDSEQYF. DNA for the CDR3: TGTGCCAGCAGCCGCATACCCGACAGCGAGCAGTACTTC.

This clonotype was counted between two and nine times. V gene TRBV5-4 combines with J gene TRBJ2-1; TRBD2 matches at 7 bases. From germline, CDR1 is SGHNT and CDR2 YYREEE (reference sequence). The V gene end was trimmed by 4 bases and the J gene end by 10 bases; junction bases not matched to a gene: 11. The CDR3 totals 14 residues. CDR3: CASSRVGASGEQFF. In DNA, the CDR3 is TGTGCCAGCAGCAGGGTGGGAGCTAGCGGAGAGCAGTTCTTC.